The next 31 T cell receptor beta chains were all read from a single sample in a study of control samples from healthy donors and cancer patients. TCRdb's copy holds only in-frame clones and misses some; the assay was immunoSEQ multiplex PCR. Of under 200,000 clones in the sample, 91% are singletons; the top ten hold more than 1.3%. Sequenced material: blood. The receptors here all came from a woman aged 25 to 39 in good health.

This clone was counted only a few times. This sequence joins TRBV5-1 and TRBJ1-2; D gene ambiguous. Germline V gives CDR1 SGHRS, CDR2 YFSETQ. The CDR3 consists of 13 residues. V lost 5 bases and J lost 0, with 8 bases in between. The CDR3 coding sequence is TGCGCCAGCAGGCGGCAGACTAACTATGGCTACACCTTC. Its protein product is CASRRQTNYGYTF. The full variable domain, rest sourced from reference TRBV5-1 and TRBJ1-2, is KAGVTQTPRYLIKTRGQQVTLSCSPISGHRSVSWYQQTPGQGLQFLFEYFSETQRNKGNFPGRFSGRQFSNSRSEMNVSTLELGDSALYLCASRRQTNYGYTFGSGTRLTVV.

The CDR3 DNA reads TGTGCCAGCAGCTTAGCGGCCGCGAGGGGTGAAAAACTGTTTTTT. This sequence encodes CASSLAAARGEKLFF. The chain joins TRBV7-9 to TRBJ1-4; tentatively, D is TRBD1 (5 bases). The CDR3 loop spans 15 amino acids. CDR1 is SEHNR and CDR2 is FQNEAQ in the germline V gene (reference sequence). V lost 0 bases and J lost 7, with 12 bases in between.

The rearrangement links TRBV2 to TRBJ2-1, with 9 bases matching TRBD2. The germline V gene encodes CDR1 SNHLY and CDR2 FYNNEI. The J segment lost 9 bases and the V segment lost 6 bases, leaving 12 bases of the junction unmatched. The CDR3 extends over 15 amino acids. The CDR3 nucleotides read TGTGCCAGCAGGACGGGACTAGCTGCGGGATTTGAGCAGTTCTTC. It is translated as CASRTGLAAGFEQFF. Looking up the rest from reference TRBV2 and TRBJ2-1 gives the full variable domain: EPEVTQTPSHQVTQMGQEVILRCVPISNHLYFYWYRQILGQKVEFLVSFYNNEISEKSEIFDDQFSVERPDGSNFTLKIRSTKLEDSAMYFCASRTGLAAGFEQFFGPGTRLTVL.

The chain is built from TRBV28 and TRBJ1-2; 8 positions match TRBD1. Losses at the gene ends were 6 bases for V and 3 bases for J; bases not matched to a gene: 6. This CDR3 spans 14 amino acids. Germline values: CDR1 MDHEN, CDR2 SYDVKM. The CDR3 is CASRRPGGDYGYTF. The CDR3 DNA reads as TGTGCCAGCAGACGCCCAGGGGGCGACTATGGCTACACCTTC.

The chain uses TRBV6-2 or TRBV6-3 and TRBJ2-7; D gene unclear. V dropped 0 bases and J dropped 3 bases, with 6 bases sitting between them. The CDR3 has 13 amino acids. CDR1 is MNHEY and CDR2 is SVGEGT in the germline V gene. The CDR3: CASSYSTFYEQYF. The CDR3 DNA reads as TGTGCCAGCAGTTACTCGACATTCTACGAGCAGTACTTC.

This clone was counted a single time. The rearrangement uses TRBV12-5 and TRBJ2-7, with no clear D. CDR1 is LGHNT and CDR2 is FRNRAP in the germline V gene. The CDR3 is 15 residues long. Trimming removed 1 base from V and 0 bases from J, with 10 bases in between. The CDR3 DNA reads TGTGCTAGTGGTTTGGAGGATTTCAGCTCCTACGAGCAGTACTTC. This translates into CASGLEDFSSYEQYF.

The J gene is TRBJ2-5, the V gene TRBV5-1; D call uncertain. Per germline, CDR1 SGHRS and CDR2 YFSETQ. Deletions cut 3 bases from V and 1 base from J, with 10 bases between. The CDR3 extends over 14 amino acids. The CDR3 loop reads CASSSASTQETQYF. The CDR3 DNA is TGCGCCAGCAGCTCGGCTTCCACCCAAGAGACCCAGTACTTC.

The genes are TRBV12-5 and TRBJ2-7; no firm D call. The germline V gene encodes CDR1 LGHNT and CDR2 FRNRAP. The CDR3 contains 12 residues. V lost 1 base and J 4 bases, leaving 5 bases between the germline ends. CDR3: CASGLGRYEQYF. In nucleotides, the CDR3 is TGTGCTAGTGGTTTGGGACGGTACGAGCAGTACTTC.

The V call is TRBV7-2, the J call TRBJ1-6; no definite D call. CDR3 size: 13 residues. The V gene lost 4 bases and the J gene lost 6 bases, with 7 bases spanning the gap. The germline V gene encodes CDR1 SGHTA and CDR2 FQGNSA. The CDR3 DNA reads TGTGCCAGCAGCTACAACAGTAATTCACCCCTCCACTTT. This translates into CASSYNSNSPLHF.

The chain joins TRBV27 to TRBJ2-7, with TRBD1 matching 9 bases. The ends lost 4 bases at V and 4 bases at J; junction bases unmatched: 8. This CDR3 spans 15 amino acids. Germline V gene lookup returns CDR1 MNHEY and CDR2 SMNVEV (reference sequence). In DNA, the CDR3 is TGTGCCAGCAGTTCGTCAAGACAGGGGGGATACGAGCAGTACTTC. Translating it yields CASSSSRQGGYEQYF.

The chain is built from TRBV11-2 and TRBJ2-1; D perhaps matches TRBD2 (6 bases). The germline V gene encodes CDR1 SGHAT and CDR2 FQNNGV. V lost 3 bases to trimming and J lost 5 bases, with 8 bases between them. The CDR3 runs to 13 residues. The CDR3 DNA follows: TGTGCCAGCAGCTTCGGAGGGGACAATGAGCAGTTCTTC. Encoded protein: CASSFGGDNEQFF. Full variable domain (outside the CDR3, taken from reference TRBV11-2 and TRBJ2-1): EAGVAQSPRYKIIEKRQSVAFWCNPISGHATLYWYQQILGQGPKLLIQFQNNGVVDDSQLPKDRFSAERLKGVDSTLKIQPAKLEDSAVYLCASSFGGDNEQFFGPGTRLTVL.

This clone was seen just once. J is TRBJ2-3 and V is TRBV7-2; D gene ambiguous. CDR1 is SGHTA and CDR2 is FQGNSA in the germline V gene. Trimming took off 1 base at V and 0 bases at J, with 8 bases between the two ends. This CDR3 region has 15 residues. The CDR3 region is CASSLDRASTDTQYF. CDR3 nucleotides: TGTGCCAGCAGCTTAGATCGGGCTAGCACAGATACGCAGTATTTT.

The chain carries TRBV28 and TRBJ1-2; TRBD1 matches at 12 bases. Germline loops: CDR1 MDHEN, CDR2 SYDVKM. This CDR3 region has 14 residues. V lost 6 bases, J lost 7 bases, and 6 bases stayed unmatched. CDR3 in amino acids: CASRRDRGLFGYTF. In DNA, the CDR3 is TGTGCCAGCAGACGGGACAGGGGGCTTTTTGGCTACACCTTC.

This chain links TRBV19 with TRBJ1-1, with D unresolved. The CDR3 contains 13 residues. Germline V CDR1 and CDR2: LNHDA, SQIVND (reference sequence). V was shortened by 5 bases and J by 0 bases, with 7 bases between the two germline ends. CDR3 coding DNA: TGTGCCAGTAGTCCCTCCATGAACACTGAAGCTTTCTTT. It specifies CASSPSMNTEAFF.

J is TRBJ1-3 and V is TRBV18; the D is unclear. The CDR3 has 16 residues. The V end lost 2 bases, the J end lost 0 bases, and 11 bases lay between the germline ends. CDR1 and CDR2 (germline): KGHSH, LQKENI. DNA of the CDR3: TGTGCCAGCTCACCATCACCGACACGCTCTGGAAACACCATATATTTT. Its protein is CASSPSPTRSGNTIYF.

The chain has TRBV3-1 (or the pseudogene TRBV3-2) and TRBJ1-1; 7 positions agree with TRBD1. CDR1 and CDR2 (germline): LGHDT, YNNKEL (reference sequence). This CDR3 has 15 residues. The junction had 5 bases not matched to a gene; V was cut back by 0 bases and J by 4 bases. The CDR3 here is CASSQEGRGFTEAFF. In DNA, the CDR3 is TGTGCCAGCAGCCAAGAGGGCAGGGGGTTCACTGAAGCTTTCTTT.

This clone was counted between two and nine times. The chain joins TRBV19 to TRBJ2-7, with D perhaps TRBD1 (6 bases). Trimming pared 4 bases from V and 0 bases from J, leaving 10 bases between. The CDR3 covers 14 residues. CDR1 and CDR2 (germline): LNHDA, SQIVND (reference sequence). The CDR3 reads CASSNTGSSYEQYF. The CDR3 bases are TGTGCCAGTAGTAATACAGGGAGCTCCTACGAGCAGTACTTC.

The J gene is TRBJ2-7, the V gene TRBV6-2 or TRBV6-3; 10 bases are shared with TRBD2. The trim removed 5 bases at V and 2 bases at J, leaving 9 bases unmatched. Germline CDR1 MNHEY, CDR2 SVGEGT. This CDR3 has 16 residues. The CDR3 DNA follows: TGTGCCAGCAGTACCGTAGCGGGAGGACGACCCTACGAGCAGTACTTC. Residues: CASSTVAGGRPYEQYF.

The chain has TRBV19 and TRBJ1-3; the D is unclear. This CDR3 contains 15 residues. The ends were cut back, 4 bases at V and 0 bases at J, with 10 bases in the middle. CDR1 LNHDA and CDR2 SQIVND come from the germline V gene (reference sequence). In DNA form, the CDR3 reads TGTGCCAGTAGTACCCAGGTGATCTCTGGAAACACCATATATTTT. It specifies CASSTQVISGNTIYF.

A single count supports this clone. The rearrangement links TRBV5-1 to TRBJ2-5; D remains ambiguous. Germline-derived CDR1 and CDR2 are SGHRS and YFSETQ. The CDR3 contains 15 residues. V dropped 0 bases and J dropped 3 bases, with 12 bases sitting between them. The CDR3 DNA follows: TGCGCCAGCAGCTTGGTGGCCGGGCTGGAAGAGACCCAGTACTTC. It translates to CASSLVAGLEETQYF.

This chain joins TRBV20-1 and TRBJ2-5, with D possibly being TRBD1 (5 bases). V gave up 3 bases and J gave up 4 bases, with 6 bases separating them. Germline CDR1 reads DFQATT; CDR2 reads SNEGSKA (reference sequence). The CDR3 spans 11 residues. The CDR3 spells CSASQGETQYF. CDR3 bases: TGCAGTGCTAGCCAGGGAGAGACCCAGTACTTC.

V gene TRBV7-2 combines with J gene TRBJ2-2; D possibly uses TRBD1 or TRBD2 (5 bases each). The CDR3 totals 14 residues. V lost 0 bases, J lost 4 bases, and 6 bases lay in between. Germline CDR1 is SGHTA and CDR2 is FQGNSA. The CDR3 reads CASSLAGVTGELFF. The CDR3 DNA reads TGTGCCAGCAGCTTAGCGGGGGTCACCGGGGAGCTGTTTTTT.

This rearrangement joins TRBV30 to TRBJ2-3, with 7 bases lining up with TRBD1. V gave up 5 bases and J gave up 6 bases; unmatched junction bases: 2. Germline CDR1 reads GTSNPN; CDR2 reads SVGIG (reference sequence). The CDR3 is 11 amino acids. The CDR3 protein is CAWARGDTQYF. The CDR3 coding sequence is TGTGCCTGGGCCAGGGGGGATACGCAGTATTTT.

This chain uses TRBV10-2 with TRBJ2-5, with D possibly matching TRBD2 (7 bases). Trimming stripped 2 bases from V and 5 bases from J, with 12 bases between. This CDR3 has 14 residues. Germline CDR1 WSHSY, CDR2 SAAADI. In DNA form, the CDR3 reads TGCGCCAGCAGTGAGGGGGGGGCGGGTGAGACCCAGTACTTC. Protein product: CASSEGGAGETQYF.

The rearrangement links TRBV11-3 to TRBJ1-3; no reliable D call. Germline V lookup: CDR1 SGHNT, CDR2 YENEEA. There are 17 residues in the CDR3. V shed 2 bases and J shed 0 bases, with 14 bases lying between them. CDR3 sequence reads: CASSLYDWYSSGNTIYF. As DNA, the CDR3 is TGTGCCAGCAGCTTATATGATTGGTATAGCTCTGGAAACACCATATATTTT.

The rearrangement uses TRBV21-1 and TRBJ1-6. TRBV21-1 corresponds to a pseudogene. CDR3 length: 15 amino acids. CDR3: CASSKARGLESPLHF. The CDR3 coding sequence is TGTGCCAGCAGCAAAGCGCGCGGGTTAGAGTCACCCCTCCACTTT.

The rearrangement joins TRBV18 to TRBJ2-1, with TRBD1 identical over 11 bases. CDR3 length: 15 residues. Losses at the gene ends were 6 bases for V and 3 bases for J; bases not matched to a gene: 4. Germline values: CDR1 KGHSH, CDR2 LQKENI. CDR3 sequence: CASSPGTGGYNEQFF. The CDR3 coding sequence is TGTGCCAGCTCCCCCGGGACAGGGGGCTACAATGAGCAGTTCTTC.

The chain carries TRBV11-2 and TRBJ1-5, with D possibly TRBD1 on 6 matching bases. The CDR3 covers 14 residues. V lost 1 base, J lost 6 bases, and 10 bases lay in between. Per the germline V gene, CDR1 is SGHAT and CDR2 is FQNNGV. The CDR3 spells CASSLGGGGQPQHF. DNA of the CDR3: TGTGCCAGCAGCTTAGGGGGGGGCGGTCAGCCCCAGCATTTT.

The sample holds one count of this clone. The chain joins TRBV4-1 to TRBJ2-7, with 8 bases that match TRBD1. V trimming: 6 bases; J trimming: 0 bases; junction bases outside the gene matches: 4. There are 14 residues in the CDR3. Germline loops: CDR1 MGHRA, CDR2 YSYEKL. The CDR3 DNA is TGCGCCAGCAGGCGACAGGGGAGCTCCTACGAGCAGTACTTC. As protein: CASRRQGSSYEQYF.

The genes are TRBV3-1 (or the pseudogene TRBV3-2) and TRBJ2-1; the match to TRBD2 covers 16 bases. V lost 4 bases to trimming and J lost 0 bases; unmatched junction nucleotides: 3. Germline loops: CDR1 LGHDT, CDR2 YNNKEL (reference sequence). The CDR3 runs to 18 residues. CDR3 protein: CASSPGLAGGSSYNEQFF. In DNA, the CDR3 is TGTGCCAGCAGCCCGGGACTAGCGGGGGGGAGCTCCTACAATGAGCAGTTCTTC.

The chain joins TRBV11-2 to TRBJ1-2, with 11 bases aligning to TRBD1. The V gene end was trimmed by 5 bases and the J gene end by 3 bases; junction bases not matched to a gene: 5. Germline V gives CDR1 SGHAT, CDR2 FQNNGV. The CDR3 runs to 15 residues. The CDR3 is CASSPRTGGYYGYTF. CDR3 nucleotides: TGTGCCAGCAGCCCCCGGACAGGGGGCTACTATGGCTACACCTTC.